This T cell receptor (beta chain) was sequenced for a study of T cells in Graves' hyperthyroidism and ophthalmopathy. Study as a whole: Peripheral blood was obtained at initial diagnosis, preceding any treatment. Study observations and caveats: Among clonotypes expanded in thyroid above 0.001, most were also found in blood.

On the basis of clinical symptoms, serum thyroxine and TRAb, thyroid ultrasound and orbital computed tomography, diagnoses were made. The table lists this clonotype with many counts. Its cognate antigen is unknown. Authors of the study amplified TCR beta CDR3 regions from RNA transcripts. A first-round RT-PCR of the TCR CDR3 used the HTBI primer set. Each CDR3 protein is one row after TCRdb ran MiXCR on the multiplex PCR reads. The profile covers about 550,000 distinct CDR3 sequences, with 20% appearing a single time and about 30% taken by the ten largest. Germline CDR1 reads DFQATT; CDR2 reads SNEGSKA (reference sequence). Trimming took 6 bases from V and 2 from J; bases not matched to a gene: 8. The CDR3 extends over 14 amino acids.

The TCR sequence derives from a man aged 18 to 29 with Graves' hyperthyroidism. The sample taken for sequencing was blood. V gene TRBV20-1 combines with J gene TRBJ2-7, with 9 bases fitting TRBD2. CDR3 amino acids: CSATGTSRPYEQYF. CDR3 coding DNA: TGCAGTGCAACCGGGACTAGCAGACCCTACGAGCAGTACTTC.